The following is a T cell receptor (beta chain) sequence with its context. As yet, its antigen is unknown. The sample is drawn from a study of persistence of HIV-infected CD4 T cells. Study as a whole: Donors had been on suppressive ART for a median of 8 years.

The study's findings and limits: Compared with CD3/CD28-stimulated cells, CMV- and Gag-responding cells showed lower TCRbeta richness.

Lysates of CMV-infected fibroblasts at 8 to 10 ug/mL stimulated these cells. Responding CD4+ T cells were sorted by upregulation of both CD40 ligand and CD69. PBMCs were depleted of CD8+ T cells before stimulation. CD8-depleted PBMCs were stimulated 15 to 20 hours with anti-CD28/CD49d costimulation, CD40-blocking antibody and enfuvirtide. Per the germline V gene, CDR1 is MNHEY and CDR2 is SVGAGI. V gave up 6 bases and J gave up 4 bases, with 12 bases separating them. The CDR3 totals 13 residues. This was the immunoSEQ version 4 assay in survey mode. TCRdb's copy holds only in-frame clones and misses some; the assay was immunoSEQ multiplex PCR. The table shows over 6,000 clones, with roughly three quarters occurring only once.

Sequenced here: CD4+ T cells sorted from PBMCs after roughly 18-hour stimulation, sampled from a patient who received antiretroviral therapy. The rearrangement joins TRBV6-5 to TRBJ1-1, with unresolved D. The sequence came from an adult woman with HIV who was CMV-seropositive. The CDR3 sequence is CASRSRPSTEAFF. CDR3 nucleotides: TGTGCCAGCAGGTCGAGGCCAAGCACTGAAGCTTTCTTT.